This T cell receptor beta chain was sequenced for a study of spatial heterogeneity in lung cancer. Time point: sample taken at primary tumor resection. There were around 72 donors, all of them untreated patients with early-stage non-small cell lung cancer. No cells were sorted before sequencing. The whole RNA sequenced was extracted from tumor, nontumor lung or frozen PBMC. Whole-study results and caveats: Approximately 7% of tumor T cells for alpha chains and 12% to 15% for beta chains were estimated to be covered. The study found that expanded intratumoral alpha and beta TCR counts tracked tumor mutation counts.

The CDR3 length is 15 residues. Germline CDR1 reads SQVTM; CDR2 reads ANQGSEA. V shed 0 bases and J 1 base; nucleotides not matched to a gene: 4. Each TCR cDNA molecule carried a unique molecular identifier. TCRdb reanalysed the 5' RACE reads using MiXCR and keeps one entry per CDR3 protein. The table lists 20,000 to 30,000 distinct CDR3 sequences, 8.8% of them singletons. This clonotype showed up many times. Its matching antigen is unknown. This sequence was found in a male donor with early-stage non-small cell lung cancer. V usage is TRBV29-1 and J usage is TRBJ2-7; TRBD1 matches 9 bases. The sequencing here drew on lung tumor tissue, taken at surgery. The CDR3 region is CSVEDKGQGSYEQYF. DNA of the CDR3: TGCAGCGTTGAAGATAAGGGACAGGGTTCCTACGAGCAGTACTTC.